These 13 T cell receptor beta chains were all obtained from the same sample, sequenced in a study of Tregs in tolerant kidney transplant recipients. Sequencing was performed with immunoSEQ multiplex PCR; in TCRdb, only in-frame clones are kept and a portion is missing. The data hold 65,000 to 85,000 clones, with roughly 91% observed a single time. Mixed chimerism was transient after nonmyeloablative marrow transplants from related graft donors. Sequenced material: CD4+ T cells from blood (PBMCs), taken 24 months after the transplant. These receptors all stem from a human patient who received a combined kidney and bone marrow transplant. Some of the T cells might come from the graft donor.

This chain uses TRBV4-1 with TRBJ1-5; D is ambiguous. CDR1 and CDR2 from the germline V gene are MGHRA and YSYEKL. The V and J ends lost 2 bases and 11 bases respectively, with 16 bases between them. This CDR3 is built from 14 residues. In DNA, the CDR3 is TGCGCCAGCAGCCAAAGGCTACAGAGTTCTTCCCAGCATTTT. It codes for CASSQRLQSSSQHF.

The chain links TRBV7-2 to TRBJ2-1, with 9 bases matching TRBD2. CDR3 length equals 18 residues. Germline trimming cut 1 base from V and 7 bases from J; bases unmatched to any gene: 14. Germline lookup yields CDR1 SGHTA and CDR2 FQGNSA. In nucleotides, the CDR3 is TGTGCCAGCAGCTTAGTGAGCCGGGCTAGCGGGATGCGGAATGAGCAGTTCTTC. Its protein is CASSLVSRASGMRNEQFF.

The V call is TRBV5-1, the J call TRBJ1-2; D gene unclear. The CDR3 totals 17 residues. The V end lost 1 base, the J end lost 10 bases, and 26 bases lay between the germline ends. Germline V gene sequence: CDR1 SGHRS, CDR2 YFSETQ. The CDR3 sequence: CASSLSPQVSTENDYTF. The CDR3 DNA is TGCGCCAGCAGCTTGAGCCCCCAGGTCTCCACGGAAAATGACTACACCTTC.

CDR3 region: CASLGYERETYEQYF. CDR3 bases: TGTGCCAGCCTTGGTTATGAGCGGGAGACGTACGAGCAGTACTTC. The chain employs TRBV10-3 and TRBJ2-7; TRBD2 agrees at 8 bases. Germline CDR1 reads ENHRY; CDR2 reads SYGVKD. The CDR3 loop spans 15 amino acids. V shed 10 bases and J 4 bases; nucleotides not matched to a gene: 15.

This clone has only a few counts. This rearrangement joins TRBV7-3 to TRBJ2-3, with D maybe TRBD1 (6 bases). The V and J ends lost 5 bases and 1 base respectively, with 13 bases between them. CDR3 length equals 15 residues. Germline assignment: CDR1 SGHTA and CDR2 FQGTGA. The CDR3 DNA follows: TGTGCCAGCAGCCCCCACAGGGATGGCACAGATACGCAGTATTTT. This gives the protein CASSPHRDGTDTQYF.

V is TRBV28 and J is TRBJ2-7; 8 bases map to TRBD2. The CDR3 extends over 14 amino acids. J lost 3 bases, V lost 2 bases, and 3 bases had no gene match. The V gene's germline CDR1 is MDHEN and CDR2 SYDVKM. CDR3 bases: TGTGCCAGCAGTTTACCGGGGGGGGTCTACGAGCAGTACTTC. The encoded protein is CASSLPGGVYEQYF.

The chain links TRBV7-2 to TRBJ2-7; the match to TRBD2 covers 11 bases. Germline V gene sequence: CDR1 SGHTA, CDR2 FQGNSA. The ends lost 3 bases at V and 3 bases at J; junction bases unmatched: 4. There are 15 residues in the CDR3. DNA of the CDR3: TGTGCCAGCAGCTTTAGCGGGAGGGGGGGCTACGAGCAGTACTTC. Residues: CASSFSGRGGYEQYF.

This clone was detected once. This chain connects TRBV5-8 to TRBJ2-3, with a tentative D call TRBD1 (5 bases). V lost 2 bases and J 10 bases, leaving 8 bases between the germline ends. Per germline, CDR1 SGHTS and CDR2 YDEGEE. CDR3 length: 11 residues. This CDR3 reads CASSFIGAQYF. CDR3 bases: TGTGCCAGCAGCTTTATAGGGGCGCAGTATTTT.

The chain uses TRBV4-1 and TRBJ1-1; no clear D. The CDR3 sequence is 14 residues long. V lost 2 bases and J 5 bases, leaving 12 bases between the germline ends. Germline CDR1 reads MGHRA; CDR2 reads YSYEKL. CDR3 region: CASSQQERRTEAFF. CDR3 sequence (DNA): TGCGCCAGCAGCCAACAGGAGAGGAGGACTGAAGCTTTCTTT.

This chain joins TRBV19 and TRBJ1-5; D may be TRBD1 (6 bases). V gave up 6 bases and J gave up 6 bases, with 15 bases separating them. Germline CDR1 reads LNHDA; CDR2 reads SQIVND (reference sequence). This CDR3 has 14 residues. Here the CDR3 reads CASRTVGGSQPQHF. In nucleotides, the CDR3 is TGTGCCAGTAGAACCGTAGGGGGTTCTCAGCCCCAGCATTTT.

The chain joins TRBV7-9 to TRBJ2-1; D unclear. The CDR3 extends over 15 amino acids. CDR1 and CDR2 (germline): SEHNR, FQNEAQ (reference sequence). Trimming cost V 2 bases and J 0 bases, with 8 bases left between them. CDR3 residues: CASSLRGSSYNEQFF. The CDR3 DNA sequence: TGTGCCAGCAGCTTACGCGGAAGCTCCTACAATGAGCAGTTCTTC.

CDR3 sequence: CASKNSGGVIETQYF. The CDR3 nucleotides read TGTGCCAGCAAGAATAGCGGGGGGGTAATCGAGACCCAGTACTTC. The rearrangement links TRBV2 to TRBJ2-5, with TRBD2 identical over 11 bases. The length of the CDR3 is 15 residues. In germline, CDR1 is SNHLY, CDR2 FYNNEI. V shed 7 bases and J 5 bases; nucleotides not matched to a gene: 9.

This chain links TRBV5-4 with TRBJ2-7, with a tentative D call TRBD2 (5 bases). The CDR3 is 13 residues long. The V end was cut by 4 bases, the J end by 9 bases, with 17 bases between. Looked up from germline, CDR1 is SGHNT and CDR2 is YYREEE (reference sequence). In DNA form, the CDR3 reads TGTGCCAGCAGCGTGATCAGTCAGGACTTGCAGTACTTC. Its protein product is CASSVISQDLQYF.